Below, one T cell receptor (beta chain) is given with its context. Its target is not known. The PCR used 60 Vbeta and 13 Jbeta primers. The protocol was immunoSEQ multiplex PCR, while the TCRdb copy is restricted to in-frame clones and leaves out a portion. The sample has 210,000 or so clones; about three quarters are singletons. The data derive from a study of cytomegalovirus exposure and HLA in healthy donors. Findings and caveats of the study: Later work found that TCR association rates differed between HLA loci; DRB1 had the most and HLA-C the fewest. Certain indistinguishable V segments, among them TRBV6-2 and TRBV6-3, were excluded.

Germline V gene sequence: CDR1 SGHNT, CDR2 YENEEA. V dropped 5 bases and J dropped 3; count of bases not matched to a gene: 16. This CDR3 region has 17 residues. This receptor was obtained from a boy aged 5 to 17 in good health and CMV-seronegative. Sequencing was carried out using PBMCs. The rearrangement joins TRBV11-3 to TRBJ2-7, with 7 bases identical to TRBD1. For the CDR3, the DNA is TGTGCCAGCAGCGGGCGTATCCCGCCAGGGGGTTTCTACGAGCAGTACTTC. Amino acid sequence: CASSGRIPPGGFYEQYF.